This T cell receptor (beta chain) is from a study of CD8 T cells in ankylosing spondylitis. TCRdb called the 5' RACE reads again in MiXCR, with one record for every CDR3 protein. The sample lists 750,000 to 850,000 distinct CDR3 sequences, approximately 12% occurring once. V lost 5 bases and J 9 bases, leaving 14 bases between the germline ends. The CDR3 runs 12 residues. CDR1 and CDR2 from the germline V gene are SGDLS and YYNGEE. Broader study findings: Ankylosing spondylitis blood appeared to be characterized by a TCR beta motif of several highly homologous variants.

This clonotype has at least ten counts. Antigen specificity is unknown. This clonotype was obtained from a male donor with ankylosing spondylitis. The sample comprised blood, either unsorted or a sorted T cell fraction (not recorded which). The chain is built from TRBV9 and TRBJ1-1, with a possible D match to TRBD1 (5 bases). The CDR3 DNA follows: TGTGCCAGCAGTGAACAGGTCTCGAAAGCTTTCTTT. Residues: CASSEQVSKAFF.